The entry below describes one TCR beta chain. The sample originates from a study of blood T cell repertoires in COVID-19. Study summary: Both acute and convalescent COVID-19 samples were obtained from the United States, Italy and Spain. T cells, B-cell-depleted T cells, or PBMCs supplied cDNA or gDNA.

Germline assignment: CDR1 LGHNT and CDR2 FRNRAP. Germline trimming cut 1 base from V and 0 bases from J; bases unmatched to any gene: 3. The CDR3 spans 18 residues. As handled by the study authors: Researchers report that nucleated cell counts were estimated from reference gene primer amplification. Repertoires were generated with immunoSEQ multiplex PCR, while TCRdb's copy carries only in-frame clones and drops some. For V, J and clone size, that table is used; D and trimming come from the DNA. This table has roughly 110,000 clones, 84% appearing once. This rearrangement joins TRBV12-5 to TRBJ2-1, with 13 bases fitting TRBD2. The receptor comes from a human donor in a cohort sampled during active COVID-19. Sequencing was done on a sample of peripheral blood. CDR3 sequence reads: CASGLATSGRSSYNEQFF. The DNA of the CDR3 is TGTGCTAGTGGTTTGGCGACTAGCGGGAGGAGCTCCTACAATGAGCAGTTCTTC.